This section outlines one T cell receptor (beta chain) sequence together with its context. Its matching antigen is unknown. This sample's RNA came from whole unsorted tissue. The sample comes from a study of tumor and adjacent non-tumor tissue in lung cancer. At the level of the study: Patients comprised approximately eleven adenocarcinoma, a couple of squamous cell carcinoma and 1 small cell lung cancer. Aged about 30 to 76 years, patients included nine to ten men and 4 or 5 women with stage I to III disease. Study-wide results and caveats: Higher tumor TCR diversity was associated with shorter survival. Top 100 clones took a larger repertoire share in normal lung.

TCRbeta libraries were built with three rounds of nested PCR, modified from ARM-PCR. TCRdb independently ran MiXCR on the multiplex PCR reads; one entry per CDR3 protein. The data show more than 60,000 distinct CDR3 sequences, about three quarters seen once. Trimming removed 6 bases from V and 9 bases from J, with 18 bases in between. The CDR3 spans 13 residues. Germline CDR1 reads SEHNR; CDR2 reads FQNEAQ (reference sequence). The specimen was lung tumor tissue. J is TRBJ2-7 and V is TRBV7-9; TRBD1 might be the D (6 bases). This clonotype was sampled from a woman aged 45-65 years with non-small cell lung cancer. The CDR3 spells CASSVRGEGGQYF. In DNA form, the CDR3 reads TGTGCCAGCAGTGTCAGGGGTGAAGGGGGGCAGTACTTC.